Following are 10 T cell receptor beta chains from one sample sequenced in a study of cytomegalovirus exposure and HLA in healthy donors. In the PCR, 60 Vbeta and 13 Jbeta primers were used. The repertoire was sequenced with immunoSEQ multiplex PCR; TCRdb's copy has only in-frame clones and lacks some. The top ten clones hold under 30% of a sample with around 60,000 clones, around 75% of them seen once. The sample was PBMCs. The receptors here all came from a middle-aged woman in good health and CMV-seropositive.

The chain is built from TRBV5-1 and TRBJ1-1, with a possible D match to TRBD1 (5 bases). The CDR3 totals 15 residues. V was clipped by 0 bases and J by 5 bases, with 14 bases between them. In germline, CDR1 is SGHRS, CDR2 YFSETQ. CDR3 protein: CASSLEIGALTEAFF. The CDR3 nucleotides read TGCGCCAGCAGCTTGGAAATAGGGGCGCTTACTGAAGCTTTCTTT.

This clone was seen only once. In DNA, the CDR3 is TGCAGCGTTGACGGTGGGCAGCACACAGATACGCAGTATTTT. This sequence encodes CSVDGGQHTDTQYF. The chain is built from TRBV29-1 and TRBJ2-3, with D hard to call. V gave up 3 bases and J gave up 2 bases, with 12 bases separating them. CDR3 length: 14 residues. CDR1 and CDR2 from the germline V gene are SQVTM and ANQGSEA.

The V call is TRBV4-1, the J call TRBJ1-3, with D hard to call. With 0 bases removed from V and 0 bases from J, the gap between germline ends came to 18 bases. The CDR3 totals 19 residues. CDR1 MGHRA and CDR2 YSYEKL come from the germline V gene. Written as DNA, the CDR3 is TGCGCCAGCAGCCAAGATACCCCGTCGGACTCGAGCTCTGGAAACACCATATATTTT. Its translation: CASSQDTPSDSSSGNTIYF.

CDR3 in DNA: TGTGCCAGCAGCCCCGGACTAGCGGGAGGGTATACGCAGTATTTT. It encodes CASSPGLAGGYTQYF. The chain couples TRBV5-8 to TRBJ2-3; TRBD2 aligns across 15 bases. V lost 4 bases and J lost 7; bases outside the gene matches: 4. This CDR3 contains 15 residues. From germline, CDR1 is SGHTS and CDR2 YDEGEE.

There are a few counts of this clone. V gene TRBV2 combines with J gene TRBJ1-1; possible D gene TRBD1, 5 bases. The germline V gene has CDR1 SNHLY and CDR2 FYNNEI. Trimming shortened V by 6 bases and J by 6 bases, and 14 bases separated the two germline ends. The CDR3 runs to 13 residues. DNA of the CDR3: TGTGCCAGCAGCGAGGTCAGGGCGGCTGAAGCTTTCTTT. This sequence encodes CASSEVRAAEAFF. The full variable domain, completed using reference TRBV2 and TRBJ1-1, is EPEVTQTPSHQVTQMGQEVILRCVPISNHLYFYWYRQILGQKVEFLVSFYNNEISEKSEIFDDQFSVERPDGSNFTLKIRSTKLEDSAMYFCASSEVRAAEAFFGQGTRLTVV.

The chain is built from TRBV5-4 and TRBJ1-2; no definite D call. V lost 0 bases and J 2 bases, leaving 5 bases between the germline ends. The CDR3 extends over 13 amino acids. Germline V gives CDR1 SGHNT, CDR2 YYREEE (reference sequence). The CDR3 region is CASSLELNYGYTF. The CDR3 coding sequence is TGTGCCAGCAGCTTGGAATTAAACTATGGCTACACCTTC.

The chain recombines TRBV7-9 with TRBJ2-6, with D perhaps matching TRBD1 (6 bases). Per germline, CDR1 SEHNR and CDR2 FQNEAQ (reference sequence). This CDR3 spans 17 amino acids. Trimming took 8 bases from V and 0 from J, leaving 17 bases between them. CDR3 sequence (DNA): TGTGCCAGCGCGAAGGACAGTGCGATCTCTGGGGCCAACGTCCTGACTTTC. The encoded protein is CASAKDSAISGANVLTF.

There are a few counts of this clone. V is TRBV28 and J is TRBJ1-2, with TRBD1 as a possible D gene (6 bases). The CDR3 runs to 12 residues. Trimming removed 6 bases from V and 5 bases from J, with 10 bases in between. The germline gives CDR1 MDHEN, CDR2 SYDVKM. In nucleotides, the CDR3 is TGTGCCAGCAGCAGGGGACTATATGGCTACACCTTC. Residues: CASSRGLYGYTF.

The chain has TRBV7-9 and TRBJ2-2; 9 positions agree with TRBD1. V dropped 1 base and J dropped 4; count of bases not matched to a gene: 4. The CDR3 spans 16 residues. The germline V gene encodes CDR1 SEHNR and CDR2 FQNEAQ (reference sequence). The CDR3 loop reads CASSLGGTGSTGELFF. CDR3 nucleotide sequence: TGTGCCAGCAGCTTAGGGGGGACAGGGTCCACCGGGGAGCTGTTTTTT.

The CDR3 DNA sequence: TGCGCCAGCAGTGAGGGCGGAAACACCGGGGAGCTGTTTTTT. Protein sequence: CASSEGGNTGELFF. This rearrangement joins TRBV10-1 to TRBJ2-2; D is unclear. CDR3 length: 14 amino acids. The germline V and J ends were trimmed by 2 bases and 2 bases, with 6 bases remaining between them. Per the germline V gene, CDR1 is WNHNN and CDR2 is SYGVQD (reference sequence).